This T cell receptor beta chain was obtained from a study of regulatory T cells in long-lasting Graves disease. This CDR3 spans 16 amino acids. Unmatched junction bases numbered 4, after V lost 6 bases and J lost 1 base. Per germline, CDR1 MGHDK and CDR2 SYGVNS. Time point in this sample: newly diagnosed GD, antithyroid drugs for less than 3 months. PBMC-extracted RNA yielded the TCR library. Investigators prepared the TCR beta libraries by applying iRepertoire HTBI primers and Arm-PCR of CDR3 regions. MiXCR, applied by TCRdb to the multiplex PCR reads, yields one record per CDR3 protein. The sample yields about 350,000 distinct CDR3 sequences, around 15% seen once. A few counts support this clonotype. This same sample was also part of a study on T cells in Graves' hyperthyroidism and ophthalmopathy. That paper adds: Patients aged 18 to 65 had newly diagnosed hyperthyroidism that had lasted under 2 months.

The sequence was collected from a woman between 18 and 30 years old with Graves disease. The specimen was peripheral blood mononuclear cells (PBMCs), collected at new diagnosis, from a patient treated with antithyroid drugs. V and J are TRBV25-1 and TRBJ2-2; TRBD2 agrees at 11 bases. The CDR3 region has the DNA TGTGCCAGCAGGGGGACTAGCGGTTTGAACACCGGGGAGCTGTTTTTT. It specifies CASRGTSGLNTGELFF.